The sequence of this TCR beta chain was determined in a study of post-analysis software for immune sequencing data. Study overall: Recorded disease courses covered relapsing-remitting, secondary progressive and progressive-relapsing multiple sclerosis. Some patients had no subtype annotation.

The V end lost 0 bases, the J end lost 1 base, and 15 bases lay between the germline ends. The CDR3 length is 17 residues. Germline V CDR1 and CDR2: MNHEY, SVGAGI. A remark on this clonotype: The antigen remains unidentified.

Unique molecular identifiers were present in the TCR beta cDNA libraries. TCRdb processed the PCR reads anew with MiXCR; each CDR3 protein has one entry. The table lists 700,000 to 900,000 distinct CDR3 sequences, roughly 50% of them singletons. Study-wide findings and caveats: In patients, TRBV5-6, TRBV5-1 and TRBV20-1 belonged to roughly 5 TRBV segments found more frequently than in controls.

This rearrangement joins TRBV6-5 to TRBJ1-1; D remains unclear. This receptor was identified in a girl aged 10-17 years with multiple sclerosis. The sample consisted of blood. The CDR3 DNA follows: TGTGCCAGCAGTTACTCGACTAATCCTCGGGGGAACACTGAAGCTTTCTTT. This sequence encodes CASSYSTNPRGNTEAFF.